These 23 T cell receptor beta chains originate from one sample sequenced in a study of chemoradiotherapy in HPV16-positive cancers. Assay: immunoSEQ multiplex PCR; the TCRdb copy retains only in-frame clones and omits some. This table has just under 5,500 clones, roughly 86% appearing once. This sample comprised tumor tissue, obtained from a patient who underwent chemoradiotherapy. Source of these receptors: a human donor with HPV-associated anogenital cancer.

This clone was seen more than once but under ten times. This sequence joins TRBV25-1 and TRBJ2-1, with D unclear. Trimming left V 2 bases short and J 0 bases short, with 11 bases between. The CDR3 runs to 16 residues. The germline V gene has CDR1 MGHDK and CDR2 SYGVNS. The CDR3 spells CASSETGASSYNEQFF. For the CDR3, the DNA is TGTGCCAGCAGTGAAACTGGCGCGAGCTCCTACAATGAGCAGTTCTTC. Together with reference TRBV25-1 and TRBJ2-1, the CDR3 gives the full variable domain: EADIYQTPRYLVIGTGKKITLECSQTMGHDKMYWYQQDPGMELHLIHYSYGVNSTEKGDLSSESTVSRIRTEHFPLTLESARPSHTSQYLCASSETGASSYNEQFFGPGTRLTVL.

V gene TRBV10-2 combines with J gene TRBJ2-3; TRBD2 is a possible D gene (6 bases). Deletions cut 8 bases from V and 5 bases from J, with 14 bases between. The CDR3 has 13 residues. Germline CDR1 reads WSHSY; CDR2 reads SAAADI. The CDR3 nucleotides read TGCGCCAGCGTCATAGCGGTGGAAGATACGCAGTATTTT. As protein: CASVIAVEDTQYF.

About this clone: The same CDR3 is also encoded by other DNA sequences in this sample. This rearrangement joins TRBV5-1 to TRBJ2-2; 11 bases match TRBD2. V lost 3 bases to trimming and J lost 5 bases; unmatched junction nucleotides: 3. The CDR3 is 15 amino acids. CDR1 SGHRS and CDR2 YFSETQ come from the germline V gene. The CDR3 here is CASSSASGGTGELFF. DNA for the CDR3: TGCGCCAGCAGCTCGGCTAGCGGGGGGACCGGGGAGCTGTTTTTT.

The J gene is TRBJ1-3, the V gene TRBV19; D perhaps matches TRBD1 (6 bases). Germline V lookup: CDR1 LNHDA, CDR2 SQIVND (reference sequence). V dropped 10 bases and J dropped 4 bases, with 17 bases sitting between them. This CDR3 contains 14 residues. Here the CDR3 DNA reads TGTGCCACTTCCATCGACAGGCAGGGAAACACCATATATTTT. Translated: CATSIDRQGNTIYF.

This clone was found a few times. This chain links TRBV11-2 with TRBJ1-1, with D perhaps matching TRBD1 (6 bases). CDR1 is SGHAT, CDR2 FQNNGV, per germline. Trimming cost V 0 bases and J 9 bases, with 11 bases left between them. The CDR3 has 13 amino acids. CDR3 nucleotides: TGTGCCAGCAGCTTAGAGACAGGTTCCAAAGCTTTCTTT. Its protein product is CASSLETGSKAFF.

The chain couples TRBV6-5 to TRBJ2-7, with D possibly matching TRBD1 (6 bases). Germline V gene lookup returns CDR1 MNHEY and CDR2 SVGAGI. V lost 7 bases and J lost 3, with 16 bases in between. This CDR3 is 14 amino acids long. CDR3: CASTQGGPFYEQYF. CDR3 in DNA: TGTGCCAGCACCCAAGGGGGACCGTTCTACGAGCAGTACTTC.

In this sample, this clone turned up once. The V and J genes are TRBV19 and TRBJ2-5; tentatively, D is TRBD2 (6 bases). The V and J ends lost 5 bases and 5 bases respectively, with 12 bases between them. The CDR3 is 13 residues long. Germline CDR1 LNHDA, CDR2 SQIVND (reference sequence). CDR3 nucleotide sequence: TGTGCCAGTAGTGAGACTAGACGGGAGACCCAGTACTTC. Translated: CASSETRRETQYF.

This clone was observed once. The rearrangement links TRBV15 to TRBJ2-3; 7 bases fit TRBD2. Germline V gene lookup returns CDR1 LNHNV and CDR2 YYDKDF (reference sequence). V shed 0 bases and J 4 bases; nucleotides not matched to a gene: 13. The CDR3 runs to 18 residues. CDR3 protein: CATSRDTVQLAWPDTQYF. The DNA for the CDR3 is TGTGCCACCAGCAGAGATACAGTTCAACTAGCGTGGCCAGATACGCAGTATTTT. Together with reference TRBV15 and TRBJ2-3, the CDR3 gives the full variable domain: DAMVIQNPRYQVTQFGKPVTLSCSQTLNHNVMYWYQQKSSQAPKLLFHYYDKDFNNEADTPDNFQSRRPNTSFCFLDIRSPGLGDTAMYLCATSRDTVQLAWPDTQYFGPGTRLTVL.

The CDR3 bases are TGTGCCAGCAGCTTGGGTCTCGTGCCTAATGAAAAACTGTTTTTT. It encodes CASSLGLVPNEKLFF. The chain is built from TRBV5-4 and TRBJ1-4, with D hard to call. The CDR3 is made up of 15 amino acids. Per germline, CDR1 SGHNT and CDR2 YYREEE (reference sequence). Trimming took 0 bases from V and 3 from J, leaving 9 bases between them.

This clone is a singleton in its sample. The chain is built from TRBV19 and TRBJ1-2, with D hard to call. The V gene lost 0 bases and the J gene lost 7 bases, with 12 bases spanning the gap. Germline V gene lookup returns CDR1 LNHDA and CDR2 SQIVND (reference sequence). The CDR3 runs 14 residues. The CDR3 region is CASSIDLSRGGYTF. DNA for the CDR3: TGTGCCAGTAGTATAGATCTAAGTCGGGGTGGCTACACCTTC.

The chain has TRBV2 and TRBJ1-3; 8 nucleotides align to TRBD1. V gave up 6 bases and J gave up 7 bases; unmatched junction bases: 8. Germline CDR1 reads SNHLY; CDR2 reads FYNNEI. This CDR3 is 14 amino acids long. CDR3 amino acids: CASRVGQGTNTIYF. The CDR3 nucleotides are TGTGCCAGCAGAGTCGGACAGGGAACTAACACCATATATTTT.

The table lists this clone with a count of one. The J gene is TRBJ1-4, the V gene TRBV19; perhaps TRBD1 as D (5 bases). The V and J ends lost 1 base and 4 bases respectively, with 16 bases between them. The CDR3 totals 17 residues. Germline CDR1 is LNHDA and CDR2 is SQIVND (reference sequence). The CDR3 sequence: CASSIGGTRWRNEKLFF. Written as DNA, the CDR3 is TGTGCCAGTAGTATAGGGGGCACCCGGTGGCGTAATGAAAAACTGTTTTTT.

CDR3 bases: TGTGCCAGCAGTTTGTACCCCGGAGGGGGGGACATTCAGTACTTC. This translates into CASSLYPGGGDIQYF. The chain employs TRBV27 and TRBJ2-4; possible D gene TRBD2, 7 bases. The length of the CDR3 is 15 residues. Trimming left V 3 bases short and J 8 bases short, with 17 bases between. Germline CDR1 is MNHEY and CDR2 is SMNVEV (reference sequence).

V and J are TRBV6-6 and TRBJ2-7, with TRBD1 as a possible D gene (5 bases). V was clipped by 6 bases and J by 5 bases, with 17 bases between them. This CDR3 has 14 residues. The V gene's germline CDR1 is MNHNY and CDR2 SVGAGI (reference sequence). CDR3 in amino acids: CASSFHLSGNEQYF. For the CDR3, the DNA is TGTGCCAGCAGCTTCCACCTGTCAGGGAACGAGCAGTACTTC.

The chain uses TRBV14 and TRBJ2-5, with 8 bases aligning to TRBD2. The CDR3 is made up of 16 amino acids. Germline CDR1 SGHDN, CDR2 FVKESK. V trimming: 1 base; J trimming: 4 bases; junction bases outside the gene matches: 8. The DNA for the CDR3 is TGTGCCAGCAGCCAAGCGGGAGGGCCCCACAGAGAGACCCAGTACTTC. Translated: CASSQAGGPHRETQYF.

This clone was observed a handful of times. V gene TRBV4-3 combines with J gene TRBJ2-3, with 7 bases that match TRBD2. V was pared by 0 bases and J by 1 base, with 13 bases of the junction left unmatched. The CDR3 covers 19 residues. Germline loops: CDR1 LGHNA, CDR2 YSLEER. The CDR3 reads CASSQDLGGAGWGTDTQYF. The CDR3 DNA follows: TGCGCCAGCAGCCAAGATCTGGGGGGAGCGGGGTGGGGCACAGATACGCAGTATTTT.

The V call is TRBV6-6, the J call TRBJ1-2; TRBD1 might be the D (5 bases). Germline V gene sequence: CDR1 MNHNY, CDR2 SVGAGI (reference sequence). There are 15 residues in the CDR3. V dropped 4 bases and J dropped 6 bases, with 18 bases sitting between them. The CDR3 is CASSSTGTPTDGYTF. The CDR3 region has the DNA TGTGCCAGCAGTTCCACAGGAACACCAACCGATGGCTACACCTTC.

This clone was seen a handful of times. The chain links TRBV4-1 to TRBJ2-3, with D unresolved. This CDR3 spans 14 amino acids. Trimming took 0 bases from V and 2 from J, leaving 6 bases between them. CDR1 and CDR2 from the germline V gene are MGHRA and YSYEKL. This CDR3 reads CASSQDLATDTQYF. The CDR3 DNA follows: TGCGCCAGCAGCCAAGATTTGGCCACAGATACGCAGTATTTT.

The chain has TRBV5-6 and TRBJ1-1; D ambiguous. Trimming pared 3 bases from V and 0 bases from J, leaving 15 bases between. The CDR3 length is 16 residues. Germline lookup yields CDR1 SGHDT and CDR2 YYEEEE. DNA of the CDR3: TGTGCCAGCAGCTCGTGGGCAGCACTTCTGAACACTGAAGCTTTCTTT. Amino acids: CASSSWAALLNTEAFF.

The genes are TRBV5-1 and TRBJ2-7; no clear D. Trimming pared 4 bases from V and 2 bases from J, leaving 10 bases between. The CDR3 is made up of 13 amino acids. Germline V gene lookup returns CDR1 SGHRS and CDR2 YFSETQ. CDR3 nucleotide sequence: TGCGCCAGCAGCCCCGGACCGGCCTACGAGCAGTACTTC. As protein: CASSPGPAYEQYF.

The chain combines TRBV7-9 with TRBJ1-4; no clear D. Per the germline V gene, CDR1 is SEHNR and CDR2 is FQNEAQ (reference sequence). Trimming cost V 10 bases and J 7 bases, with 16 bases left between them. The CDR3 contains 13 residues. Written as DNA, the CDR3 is TGTGCCACCAAGAGAGGGAGATCTGAAAAACTGTTTTTT. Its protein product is CATKRGRSEKLFF.

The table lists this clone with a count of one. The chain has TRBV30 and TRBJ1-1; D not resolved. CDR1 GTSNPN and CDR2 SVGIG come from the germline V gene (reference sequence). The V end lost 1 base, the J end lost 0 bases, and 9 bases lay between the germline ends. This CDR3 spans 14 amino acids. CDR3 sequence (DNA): TGTGCCTGGAGTGCTGGCAGAATGAACACTGAAGCTTTCTTT. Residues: CAWSAGRMNTEAFF. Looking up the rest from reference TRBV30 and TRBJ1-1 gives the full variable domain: SQTIHQWPATLVQPVGSPLSLECTVEGTSNPNLYWYRQAAGRGLQLLFYSVGIGQISSEVPQNLSASRPQDRQFILSSKKLLLSDSGFYLCAWSAGRMNTEAFFGQGTRLTVV.

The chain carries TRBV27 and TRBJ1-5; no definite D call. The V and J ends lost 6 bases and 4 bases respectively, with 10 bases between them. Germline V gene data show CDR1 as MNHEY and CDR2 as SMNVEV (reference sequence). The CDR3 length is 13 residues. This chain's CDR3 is CASRPQANQPQHF. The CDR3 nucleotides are TGTGCCAGCAGACCCCAGGCGAATCAGCCCCAGCATTTT.